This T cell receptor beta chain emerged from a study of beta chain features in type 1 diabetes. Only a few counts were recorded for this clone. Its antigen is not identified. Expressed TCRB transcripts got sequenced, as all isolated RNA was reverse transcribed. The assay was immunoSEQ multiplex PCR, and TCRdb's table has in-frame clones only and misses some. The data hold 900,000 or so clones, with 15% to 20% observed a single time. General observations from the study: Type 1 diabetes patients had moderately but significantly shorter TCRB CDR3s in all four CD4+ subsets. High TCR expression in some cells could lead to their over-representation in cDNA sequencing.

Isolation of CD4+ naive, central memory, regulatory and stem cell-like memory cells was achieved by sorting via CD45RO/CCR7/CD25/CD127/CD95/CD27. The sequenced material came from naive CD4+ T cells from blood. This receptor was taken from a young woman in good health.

The CDR3 DNA follows: TGTGCCAGCAGTTATGGACAGGGGATCTACGAGCAGTACTTC. This encodes CASSYGQGIYEQYF. The chain recombines TRBV6-5 with TRBJ2-7, with 9 bases that match TRBD1. The junction had 3 bases not matched to a gene; V was cut back by 3 bases and J by 3 bases. This CDR3 is built from 14 residues. The germline V gene encodes CDR1 MNHEY and CDR2 SVGAGI.